This T cell receptor beta chain was sequenced during a study of vaccination and CD4 T cells after COVID-19. For the study at large: Each person enrolled got two BNT162b2 or mRNA-1273 vaccine doses. Post-COVID specimens were obtained a median approximately 95 days after diagnosis (range 35 to 161). Overall study findings and caveats: Within the convalescent patients, a median approximately 89% of the SARS-CoV-2-reactive clones were ones that appeared only post-vaccination.

TCRdb passed the PCR reads through MiXCR, listing each CDR3 protein once. The table has some 15,000 distinct CDR3 sequences, less than 70% seen once; the top ten hold around 1.1%. V lost 0 bases, J lost 3 bases, and 8 bases lay in between. The CDR3 totals 14 residues. The germline gives CDR1 MNHEY, CDR2 SMNVEV (reference sequence). This clonotype turned up a few times. The antigen is undetermined. This receptor was obtained from a human donor who had recovered from COVID-19. Source: CD4+ T cells from blood, taken after SARS-CoV-2 vaccination. This chain joins TRBV27 and TRBJ1-2, with D possibly matching TRBD1 (5 bases). CDR3 protein: CASSLSRGDYGYTF. CDR3 bases: TGTGCCAGCAGTTTATCAAGAGGGGACTATGGCTACACCTTC.